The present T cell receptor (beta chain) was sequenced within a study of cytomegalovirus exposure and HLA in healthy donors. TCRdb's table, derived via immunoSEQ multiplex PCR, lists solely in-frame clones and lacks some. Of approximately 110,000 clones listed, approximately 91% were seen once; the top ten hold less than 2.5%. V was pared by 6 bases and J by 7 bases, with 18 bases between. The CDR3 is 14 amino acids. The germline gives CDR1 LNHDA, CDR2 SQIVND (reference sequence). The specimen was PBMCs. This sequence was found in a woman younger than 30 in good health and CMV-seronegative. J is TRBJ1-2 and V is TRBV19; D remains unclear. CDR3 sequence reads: CASSPGVGSFGYTF. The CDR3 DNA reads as TGTGCCAGTAGCCCAGGTGTTGGTTCGTTTGGCTACACCTTC.